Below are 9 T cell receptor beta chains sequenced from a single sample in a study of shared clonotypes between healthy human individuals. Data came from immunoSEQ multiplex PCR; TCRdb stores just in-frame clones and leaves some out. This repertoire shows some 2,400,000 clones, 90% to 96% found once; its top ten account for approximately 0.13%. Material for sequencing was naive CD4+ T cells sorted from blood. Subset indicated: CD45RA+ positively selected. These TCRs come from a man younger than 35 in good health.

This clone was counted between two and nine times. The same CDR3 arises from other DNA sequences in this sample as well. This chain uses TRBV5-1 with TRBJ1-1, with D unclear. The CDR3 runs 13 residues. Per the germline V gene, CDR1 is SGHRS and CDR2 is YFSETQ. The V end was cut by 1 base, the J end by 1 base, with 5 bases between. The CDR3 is CASSLQQNTEAFF. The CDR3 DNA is TGCGCCAGCAGCTTGCAACAGAACACTGAAGCTTTCTTT.

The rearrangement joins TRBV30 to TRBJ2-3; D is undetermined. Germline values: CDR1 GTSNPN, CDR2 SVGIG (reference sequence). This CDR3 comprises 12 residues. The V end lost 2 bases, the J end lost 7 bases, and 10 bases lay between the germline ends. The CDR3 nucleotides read TGTGCCTGGAGTTCTGGTCCAAATACGCAGTATTTT. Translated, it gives CAWSSGPNTQYF.

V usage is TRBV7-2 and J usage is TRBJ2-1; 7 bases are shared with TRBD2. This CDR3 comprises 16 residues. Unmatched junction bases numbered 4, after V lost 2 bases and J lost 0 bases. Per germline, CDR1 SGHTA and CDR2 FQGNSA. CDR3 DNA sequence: TGTGCCAGCAGCTTAACGACGGGGGGCTCCTACAATGAGCAGTTCTTC. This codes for CASSLTTGGSYNEQFF.

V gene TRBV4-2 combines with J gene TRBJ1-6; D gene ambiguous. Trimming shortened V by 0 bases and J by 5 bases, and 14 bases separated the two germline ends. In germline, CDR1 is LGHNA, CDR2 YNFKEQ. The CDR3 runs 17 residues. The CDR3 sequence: CASSQEMYLANNSPLHF. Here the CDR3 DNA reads TGTGCCAGCAGCCAAGAAATGTACCTCGCAAATAATTCACCCCTCCACTTT.

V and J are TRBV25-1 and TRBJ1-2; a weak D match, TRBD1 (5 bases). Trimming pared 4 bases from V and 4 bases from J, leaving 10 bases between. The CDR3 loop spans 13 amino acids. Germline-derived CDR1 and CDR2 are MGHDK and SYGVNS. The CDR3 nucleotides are TGTGCCAGCAGTGGAGGGGTTTTCTATGGCTACACCTTC. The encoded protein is CASSGGVFYGYTF.

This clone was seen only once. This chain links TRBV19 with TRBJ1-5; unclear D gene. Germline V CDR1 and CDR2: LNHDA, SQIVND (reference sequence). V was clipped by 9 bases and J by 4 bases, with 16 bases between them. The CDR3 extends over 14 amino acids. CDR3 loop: CASRLGLENQPQHF. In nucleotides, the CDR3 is TGTGCCAGCCGCCTCGGTTTGGAGAATCAGCCCCAGCATTTT. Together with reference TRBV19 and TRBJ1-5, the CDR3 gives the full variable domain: DGGITQSPKYLFRKEGQNVTLSCEQNLNHDAMYWYRQDPGQGLRLIYYSQIVNDFQKGDIAEGYSVSREKKESFPLTVTSAQKNPTAFYLCASRLGLENQPQHFGDGTRLSIL.

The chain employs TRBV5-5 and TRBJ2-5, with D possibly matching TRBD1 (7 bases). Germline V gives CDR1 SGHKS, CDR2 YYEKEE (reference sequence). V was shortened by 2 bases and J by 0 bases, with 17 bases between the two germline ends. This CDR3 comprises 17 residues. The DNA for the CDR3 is TGTGCCAGCAGCTTCTTAGTGCGGGACAGCGACCAAGAGACCCAGTACTTC. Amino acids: CASSFLVRDSDQETQYF.

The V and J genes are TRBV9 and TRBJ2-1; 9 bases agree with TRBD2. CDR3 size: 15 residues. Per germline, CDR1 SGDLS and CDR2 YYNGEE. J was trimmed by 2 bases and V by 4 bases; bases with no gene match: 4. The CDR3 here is CASSPREGAYNEQFF. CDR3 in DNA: TGTGCCAGCAGCCCGCGGGAGGGGGCCTACAATGAGCAGTTCTTC.

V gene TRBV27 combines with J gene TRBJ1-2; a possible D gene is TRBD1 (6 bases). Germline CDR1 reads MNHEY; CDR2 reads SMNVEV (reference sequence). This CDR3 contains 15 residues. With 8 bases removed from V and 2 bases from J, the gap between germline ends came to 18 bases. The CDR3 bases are TGTGCCAGCGCGACCTTCGACAGGACCAACTATGGCTACACCTTC. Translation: CASATFDRTNYGYTF.